These T cell receptor beta chains were read from a single sample in a study of T cell repertoires in cytomegalovirus infection. No antigen has been identified for these receptors. MiXCR, applied by TCRdb to the reads, yields one record per CDR3 protein. The sample holds 100,000 to 150,000 distinct CDR3 sequences, 24% seen once. The sequenced material came from PBMCs, sequenced either directly or after in vitro stimulation (not recorded which). The receptors here all came from a human donor in good health (CMV status not recorded). Some clones in this sample may be carry-over from other donors' samples. CDR3s leave out the opening cysteine and the closing phenylalanine or tryptophan. The order of the fields is D gene, clone size, V gene, CDR3 length, J gene, CDR3 protein. D genes are given only for firm matches. Only part of the rows carry a size: once, few, many, or a class if the clone is expanded.

d_gene: TRBD1; abundance: many; v_gene: TRBV24-1; len: 12; j_gene: TRBJ2-1; CDR3aa: ATSDPRGRNEQF
d_gene: TRBD1; abundance: -; v_gene: TRBV27; len: 13; j_gene: TRBJ2-7; CDR3aa: ASSSGTGLTYEQY
d_gene: -; abundance: -; v_gene: TRBV19; len: 12; j_gene: TRBJ1-1; CDR3aa: ASSIGQAPLEAF
d_gene: TRBD2; abundance: many; v_gene: TRBV5-4; len: 14; j_gene: TRBJ2-3; CDR3aa: ASSQRLAGGTDTQY
d_gene: -; abundance: many; v_gene: TRBV12-3/TRBV12-4; len: 10; j_gene: TRBJ1-1; CDR3aa: ASSLANTEAF
d_gene: -; abundance: many; v_gene: TRBV7-6; len: 11; j_gene: TRBJ2-1; CDR3aa: ASSLASYNEQF
d_gene: -; abundance: few; v_gene: TRBV25-1; len: 13; j_gene: TRBJ2-6; CDR3aa: AISAPSSGANVLT
d_gene: -; abundance: -; v_gene: TRBV20-1; len: 8; j_gene: TRBJ2-1; CDR3aa: SARRNEQF
d_gene: TRBD2; abundance: few; v_gene: TRBV5-4; len: 13; j_gene: TRBJ2-1; CDR3aa: ASSWASGPYNEQF
d_gene: -; abundance: -; v_gene: TRBV7-9; len: 13; j_gene: TRBJ1-1; CDR3aa: ASSKTTGSDTEAF
d_gene: -; abundance: few; v_gene: TRBV7-2; len: 11; j_gene: TRBJ1-5; CDR3aa: ASSSQRGQPQH
d_gene: -; abundance: few; v_gene: TRBV5-1; len: 11; j_gene: TRBJ2-3; CDR3aa: ASRGVSTDTQY
d_gene: -; abundance: -; v_gene: TRBV19; len: 13; j_gene: TRBJ1-4; CDR3aa: ASSPIQGGDEKLF
d_gene: -; abundance: -; v_gene: TRBV28; len: 13; j_gene: TRBJ2-7; CDR3aa: ASSAGAWPFKEQY
d_gene: -; abundance: many; v_gene: TRBV5-4; len: 14; j_gene: TRBJ2-5; CDR3aa: ASSFWEGKYQETQY